This T cell receptor beta chain was captured in a study of regulatory T cells in long-lasting Graves disease (dated by TCRdb to 2020 to 2022). A note on the overall study: In the newly diagnosed Graves' disease group, patients had been taking antithyroid drugs for less than 3 months. The study was registered as a clinical trial and conducted in China. This study used TCR sequencing and RNA sequencing of peripheral blood to compare persistent Graves' disease patients against newly diagnosed Graves' disease patients. TCR sequencing covered approximately 13 persistent and around 20 newly diagnosed Graves' disease patients, about 35 samples in total. Overall results and qualifications from the work: As a limitation, the authors acknowledged that the small sample size may reduce accuracy. The study examined only peripheral blood because the primary lesion, thyroid tissue, could not be accessed. Sequencing and analysis were restricted to the TCR beta chain. More public clonotypes were shared among persistent patients (2,741) than among newly diagnosed patients (966). Persistent Graves' disease patients showed lower TCR Shannon entropy and fewer highly expanded clones than newly diagnosed patients, suggesting clonal expansion.

Library prep was done by multiplex PCR. Sequencer: Illumina HiSeq 4000. To build TCR beta libraries, CDR3 regions were amplified by Arm-PCR using iRepertoire HTBI primers. Gel purification was performed on PCR products prior to sequencing. In the original analysis: Across samples, 60 to 75 TRBV and 14 TRBJ segments were identified and used for gene usage analysis of CDR3 amino acid clonotypes. COPE and FqMerger were used to merge filtered high-quality paired reads into contigs. Contigs were aligned with BLAST to IMGT TRBV, TRBD and TRBJ reference genes, and CDR3 was defined per IMGT. Any clonotype with a frequency above 0.1% was counted as a highly expanded clone. Shannon entropy served as the measure of repertoire diversity, while the Gini coefficient captured V-J evenness. Clonotypes shared by more than one individual were considered public. TCRdb handled the public reads itself, with Q25 trimming in fastp and clone calling in MiXCR, and kept productive beta chains. Rows are unified per CDR3 protein, each entry keeping the most common DNA and genes. TCRdb's processing, not the study's, gives the V and J calls here. The sample records 500,000 or so distinct CDR3 sequences, 15% to 20% of which are singletons. The ten largest account for 20% to 25% of the sample.

This clonotype turned up a few times. Its antigen is still unknown. No per-base quality is available; no much larger clone lies one base away. This sample's time point label indicates: newly diagnosed GD, antithyroid drugs for less than 3 months. For both TCR sequencing and RNA sequencing, RNA was extracted from PBMCs in TRIzol. The diagnosis of Graves' disease followed American Thyroid Association guidelines. Patients were recruited from an endocrinology department in Xi'an, China. From each patient, roughly 9 milliliters of peripheral blood was collected into an EDTA anticoagulant tube. Ficoll Paque Plus density gradient separation was used to isolate PBMCs, and no further T cell sorting was done. An Agilent 2100 Bioanalyzer and agarose gel were used to check RNA quality, and a NanoDrop 2000 was used to measure RNA concentration. These data also featured in a second study, about T cells in Graves' hyperthyroidism and ophthalmopathy. The second study's paper adds: Stable Graves' hyperthyroidism was defined as no progression to ophthalmopathy during 18 months of follow-up. Hyperthyroidism patients were newly diagnosed, had a disease duration of under 2 months, and were aged 18 to 65 years. Patients with uncontrolled infections, other autoimmune diseases, pregnancy or lactation were excluded. Clinical symptoms, serum thyroxine and TRAb, thyroid ultrasound, and orbital computed tomography formed the basis for the diagnoses. For the first round of RT-PCR on the TCR CDR3, the HTBI primer set was used together with the Qiagen OneStep RT-PCR kit. Most expanded thyroid clonotypes (frequency above 0.001) were also detected in blood, a finding suggesting that blood repertoires may reflect thyroid immune responses. A model built on a 13 V-J signature distinguished ophthalmopathy from stable hyperthyroidism, reaching 85% to 90% sensitivity and around 81% specificity in cross-validation and 80%/75% in testing. During validation, the model predicted progression to ophthalmopathy a median of roughly 7.1 months ahead of onset, with almost 71% sensitivity and 72.22% specificity. To identify TCR V-J signatures that set the groups apart, the researchers used a discovery cohort of 100 patients, made up of approximately 43 with Graves' ophthalmopathy and 57 with stable Graves' hyperthyroidism. Prospective prediction of ophthalmopathy was tested in an independent validation cohort of 18 to 20 hyperthyroidism patients and 17 patients who later progressed to ophthalmopathy. For training and testing, the 100 patients in the discovery cohort were randomly divided in a 7:3 ratio. Thyroid tissue and blood T-cell repertoires from six Graves' hyperthyroidism patients were also compared in the study. After blood sampling, hyperthyroidism patients were treated with methimazole at a starting dose of 30 mg daily, and ophthalmopathy patients were treated with high-dose intravenous methylprednisolone. Libraries were constructed in a second round of multiplex PCR, after which size selection and purification were carried out. The libraries were sequenced on an Illumina HiSeq2000 using paired-end 100 bp reads. SOAPnuke was used to process the raw data, throwing out any read that contained adapters or uncalled bases, had a mean Phred below 15, or lacked an exact constant-primer or identifier match. High-quality paired reads were merged with COPE v1.2.5, and unique nucleotide sequences were defined as clonotypes. MiTCR v1.1 was used to align clonotypes to the IMGT TRBV, TRBD and TRBJ reference segments. Analysis was restricted to V-J combinations with a frequency above 0.0001, which covered roughly 99% of repertoires. The TCS score was defined as F50 (clonal expansion) divided by E x V (chaos), with BLOSUM62-based TCRdist calculated between CDR3 peptides within each V-J. Welch's t-statistics and random forest reduced 500 to 550 V-J features to 10 to 15, which were used in a naive Bayes classifier (R e1071). No statistical method was used to set the sample size in advance, and investigators knew the group allocation. TCR Vbeta CDR3 sequencing of approximately 140 peripheral blood samples (over 40 ophthalmopathy, 75 hyperthyroidism and about 17 progressor patients) is reported in the paper.

Sequencing was performed on peripheral blood mononuclear cells (PBMCs), taken at new diagnosis, from a patient treated with antithyroid drugs. The source of this sequence is a woman aged 40 to 65 with Graves disease. Donor details come from another sample of the same person, matched by shared clones.

CDR3 protein: CASNPRNRMNTEAFF. Read as DNA, the sequence is TGTGCCAGCAATCCGAGGAACCGAATGAACACTGAAGCTTTCTTT. The chain is encoded by TRBV6-1 joined to TRBJ1-1, with no reliable assignment of the D segment. The CDR3 holds 15 amino acids from the cysteine to the phenylalanine. Of all the DNA, just the CDR3 is kept, 45 bases in frame from base 1. According to the germline V gene, CDR1 reads MNHNS and CDR2 reads SASEGT. Cut back by 7 bases and 0 bases, the V and J ends lie 15 bases apart.